The 19 T cell receptor beta chains listed next were all sequenced from one sample in a study of blood T cell repertoires in COVID-19. Profiled with immunoSEQ multiplex PCR; TCRdb holds only in-frame clones, not every one. Of about 170,000 clones listed, roughly 90% are singletons. The sequenced material came from peripheral blood. These receptors all stem from a man younger than 35 with COVID-19, enrolled during active disease.

This chain joins TRBV27 and TRBJ2-2, with D perhaps matching TRBD1 (5 bases). Germline-derived CDR1 and CDR2 are MNHEY and SMNVEV (reference sequence). V was pared by 10 bases and J by 0 bases, with 30 bases between. This CDR3 is 20 amino acids long. The CDR3 is CATSHTNRLWGSSNTGELFF. CDR3 DNA sequence: TGTGCCACCTCACACACCAACCGACTCTGGGGCAGCTCGAACACCGGGGAGCTGTTTTTT.

The genes are TRBV11-2 and TRBJ1-2; D perhaps matches TRBD1 (6 bases). Germline V gene lookup returns CDR1 SGHAT and CDR2 FQNNGV. V was trimmed by 3 bases and J by 0 bases, leaving 8 bases between them. The CDR3 is 14 amino acids. In DNA form, the CDR3 reads TGTGCCAGCAGCTTTAACAGGGCTAACTATGGCTACACCTTC. As protein: CASSFNRANYGYTF.

This clone has just one count. The rearrangement uses TRBV9 and TRBJ2-2, with 9 bases lining up with TRBD2. Germline assignment: CDR1 SGDLS and CDR2 YYNGEE. The ends lost 0 bases at V and 6 bases at J; junction bases unmatched: 9. The CDR3 is made up of 17 amino acids. CDR3 region: CASSVAGSGSFAGELFF. The CDR3 coding sequence is TGTGCCAGCAGCGTAGCTGGTAGCGGGAGCTTTGCCGGGGAGCTGTTTTTT.

CDR3 DNA sequence: TGCAGCGTTTGGGGGACAGAGACCTACGAGCAGTACTTC. It specifies CSVWGTETYEQYF. V gene TRBV29-1 combines with J gene TRBJ2-7; TRBD1 aligns across 7 bases. CDR1 and CDR2 (germline): SQVTM, ANQGSEA. The CDR3 runs 13 residues. The trim removed 5 bases at V and 2 bases at J, leaving 6 bases unmatched.

This chain connects TRBV18 to TRBJ2-1, with TRBD2 identical over 7 bases. The CDR3 runs to 15 residues. Germline V gives CDR1 KGHSH, CDR2 LQKENI. V lost 2 bases to trimming and J lost 16 bases; unmatched junction nucleotides: 17. The CDR3 loop reads CASSPILVSGSPPFF. The DNA for the CDR3 is TGTGCCAGCTCACCAATTTTAGTTAGCGGGTCTCCTCCATTCTTC.

The V and J genes are TRBV13 and TRBJ2-7; 8 bases are a match to TRBD2. Germline assignment: CDR1 PRHDT and CDR2 FYEKMQ (reference sequence). The junction had 11 bases not matched to a gene; V was cut back by 5 bases and J by 2 bases. This CDR3 is 16 amino acids long. CDR3 loop: CASSKWPGGSTYEQYF. For the CDR3, the DNA is TGTGCCAGCAGCAAATGGCCGGGGGGGTCAACCTACGAGCAGTACTTC.

The chain couples TRBV5-6 to TRBJ2-1; 9 positions match TRBD2. The CDR3 consists of 16 residues. Trimming cost V 4 bases and J 6 bases; bases outside gene matches: 11. CDR1 is SGHDT and CDR2 is YYEEEE in the germline V gene. The CDR3 sequence: CASSPNKRLAANEQFF. The DNA of the CDR3 is TGTGCCAGCAGCCCTAATAAAAGACTAGCGGCCAATGAGCAGTTCTTC. Using reference TRBV5-6 and TRBJ2-1 for the parts outside the CDR3, the full variable domain is DAGVTQSPTHLIKTRGQQVTLRCSPKSGHDTVSWYQQALGQGPQFIFQYYEEEERQRGNFPDRFSGHQFPNYSSELNVNALLLGDSALYLCASSPNKRLAANEQFFGPGTRLTVL.

The V gene is TRBV7-6, the J gene TRBJ2-1, with D unresolved. Trimming stripped 3 bases from V and 4 bases from J, with 13 bases between. The CDR3 is 15 residues long. CDR1 and CDR2 from the germline V gene are SGHVS and FNYEAQ. CDR3 coding DNA: TGTGCCAGCAGCTTTTTTGATAGTGATTACAATGAGCAGTTCTTC. As protein: CASSFFDSDYNEQFF.

This sequence joins TRBV6-2 or TRBV6-3 and TRBJ2-7, with TRBD1 as a possible D gene (5 bases). Germline V gives CDR1 MNHEY, CDR2 SVGEGT. This CDR3 is built from 16 residues. Trimming took off 5 bases at V and 9 bases at J, with 26 bases between the two ends. The CDR3, as DNA: TGTGCCAGCAGTACAACGCAATCAGGGCCAGCTTCGGGGCAGTACTTC. Its translation: CASSTTQSGPASGQYF.

This clone was detected only once. The V and J genes are TRBV3-1 (or the pseudogene TRBV3-2) and TRBJ2-5; no definite D call. V was clipped by 2 bases and J by 5 bases, with 6 bases between them. The germline V gene has CDR1 LGHDT and CDR2 YNNKEL (reference sequence). CDR3 length equals 12 residues. CDR3 loop: CASSQNEETQYF. The CDR3 DNA reads as TGTGCCAGCAGCCAAAACGAGGAGACCCAGTACTTC.

The chain has TRBV9 and TRBJ2-7; 7 positions match TRBD2. CDR1 is SGDLS and CDR2 is YYNGEE in the germline V gene. V gave up 0 bases and J gave up 2 bases; unmatched junction bases: 5. The CDR3 has 15 amino acids. Written as DNA, the CDR3 is TGTGCCAGCAGCGTAGAGCCAGCGGGAACCTACGAGCAGTACTTC. Protein product: CASSVEPAGTYEQYF.

The chain couples TRBV5-1 to TRBJ2-7, with 9 positions matching TRBD1. There are 15 residues in the CDR3. After removal of 0 bases from V and 4 bases from J, the junction contained 5 bases not matched to a gene. Germline V lookup: CDR1 SGHRS, CDR2 YFSETQ. CDR3 sequence (DNA): TGCGCCAGCAGCTTGGATTCACAGGGGGCGTACGAGCAGTACTTC. The encoded protein is CASSLDSQGAYEQYF.

The chain combines TRBV28 with TRBJ2-1; no firm D call. Germline V gives CDR1 MDHEN, CDR2 SYDVKM. CDR3 size: 15 residues. Trimming cost V 3 bases and J 7 bases, with 16 bases left between them. The CDR3 sequence is CASSFLLKRLNEQFF. For the CDR3, the DNA is TGTGCCAGCAGTTTTTTACTAAAAAGACTGAATGAGCAGTTCTTC.

The gene calls are TRBV5-6 and TRBJ2-7, with TRBD1 matching 9 bases. Germline lookup yields CDR1 SGHDT and CDR2 YYEEEE. The trim removed 4 bases at V and 3 bases at J, leaving 5 bases unmatched. The CDR3 spans 14 residues. This CDR3 is CASSPGQGIYEQYF. CDR3 nucleotide sequence: TGTGCCAGCAGCCCGGGACAGGGCATCTACGAGCAGTACTTC.

V gene TRBV24-1 combines with J gene TRBJ2-1; 8 bases agree with TRBD2. V dropped 8 bases and J dropped 3; count of bases not matched to a gene: 2. This CDR3 has 13 amino acids. Germline assignment: CDR1 KGHDR and CDR2 SFDVKD. The CDR3 protein is CATTAGDYNEQFF. DNA for the CDR3: TGTGCCACCACAGCGGGAGACTACAATGAGCAGTTCTTC.

The CDR3 sequence: CASSPLRTGTYTDTQYF. CDR3 coding DNA: TGTGCCAGCAGTCCACTTCGGACAGGGACCTACACAGATACGCAGTATTTT. This chain joins TRBV28 and TRBJ2-3; TRBD1 matches 8 bases. The CDR3 is 17 amino acids. Germline CDR1 MDHEN, CDR2 SYDVKM. After removal of 5 bases from V and 2 bases from J, the junction contained 12 bases not matched to a gene.

This sequence joins TRBV3-1 (or the pseudogene TRBV3-2) and TRBJ2-2; D gene uncertain. Germline lookup yields CDR1 LGHDT and CDR2 YNNKEL (reference sequence). This CDR3 comprises 14 residues. The ends were cut back, 4 bases at V and 2 bases at J, with 8 bases in the middle. This CDR3 is CASSRSRNTGELFF. The CDR3 DNA reads as TGTGCCAGCAGCCGGAGCAGAAACACCGGGGAGCTGTTTTTT.

The CDR3 loop reads CASSPDSDEQYF. The CDR3, as DNA: TGTGCCAGCAGCCCCGACAGCGACGAGCAGTACTTC. The gene calls are TRBV6-2 or TRBV6-3 and TRBJ2-7, with D possibly matching TRBD1 (5 bases). CDR3 size: 12 residues. Germline V gene sequence: CDR1 MNHEY, CDR2 SVGEGT. Trimming stripped 6 bases from V and 5 bases from J, with 11 bases between.

The chain's CDR3 is CASSKIAGQANEKLFF. CDR3 DNA: TGTGCCAGTAGTAAGATAGCGGGACAAGCTAATGAAAAACTGTTTTTT. The chain joins TRBV19 to TRBJ1-4, with D perhaps TRBD1 (6 bases). Germline CDR1 reads LNHDA; CDR2 reads SQIVND (reference sequence). The CDR3 runs 16 residues. Trimming pared 4 bases from V and 3 bases from J, leaving 15 bases between.